The 11 T cell receptor beta chains in this list originate from one sample, sequenced in a study of cytomegalovirus exposure and HLA in healthy donors. A multiplex PCR was run with 60 Vbeta primers and 13 Jbeta primers. Measured with immunoSEQ multiplex PCR; TCRdb has only the in-frame clones, and not every one. The table lists 120,000 or so clones, over 60% of them singletons. The specimen was PBMCs. Source of these receptors: a man between 18 and 35 years old in good health and CMV-seronegative.

The V call is TRBV18, the J call TRBJ1-2; D unclear. V was pared by 0 bases and J by 2 bases, with 10 bases between. The CDR3 loop spans 15 amino acids. CDR1 and CDR2 from the germline V gene are KGHSH and LQKENI. CDR3 amino acids: CASSPPYGENYGYTF. CDR3 sequence (DNA): TGTGCCAGCTCACCACCCTATGGAGAAAACTATGGCTACACCTTC.

The chain links TRBV18 to TRBJ1-3; D uncertain. The CDR3 extends over 16 amino acids. Trimming stripped 4 bases from V and 1 base from J, with 14 bases between. Germline loops: CDR1 KGHSH, CDR2 LQKENI. CDR3 region: CASSLNEGNSGNTIYF. The DNA for the CDR3 is TGTGCCAGCTCACTGAACGAGGGAAATTCTGGAAACACCATATATTTT.

The chain employs TRBV11-1 and TRBJ2-7; possible D gene TRBD1, 5 bases. CDR1 and CDR2 from the germline V gene are SGHAT and FQDESV (reference sequence). The CDR3 spans 15 residues. V gave up 5 bases and J gave up 6 bases, with 20 bases separating them. CDR3 residues: CASSPIQTAPSEQYF. The CDR3 DNA reads TGTGCCAGCAGCCCGATCCAGACAGCTCCTTCCGAGCAGTACTTC.

This clone was counted a few times. The genes are TRBV28 and TRBJ1-1; TRBD1 agrees at 9 bases. This CDR3 is built from 14 residues. The trim removed 2 bases at V and 7 bases at J, leaving 5 bases unmatched. Germline CDR1 and CDR2: MDHEN and SYDVKM. Here the CDR3 reads CASSLPGQGFEAFF. The CDR3 nucleotides are TGTGCCAGCAGTTTACCTGGACAGGGGTTTGAAGCTTTCTTT. Looking up the rest from reference TRBV28 and TRBJ1-1 gives the full variable domain: DVKVTQSSRYLVKRTGEKVFLECVQDMDHENMFWYRQDPGLGLRLIYFSYDVKMKEKGDIPEGYSVSREKKERFSLILESASTNQTSMYLCASSLPGQGFEAFFGQGTRLTVV.

This clone has just a few counts. This chain connects TRBV30 to TRBJ2-5; 14 positions agree with TRBD2. CDR3 length: 20 amino acids. Germline values: CDR1 GTSNPN, CDR2 SVGIG (reference sequence). After removal of 1 base from V and 5 bases from J, the junction contained 18 bases not matched to a gene. CDR3 protein: CAWSGSRQQKTSGRVETQYF. CDR3 bases: TGTGCCTGGAGTGGTTCTAGGCAGCAAAAGACTAGCGGGAGGGTGGAGACCCAGTACTTC.

The chain is built from TRBV19 and TRBJ1-1; D remains unclear. Per germline, CDR1 LNHDA and CDR2 SQIVND (reference sequence). CDR3 length: 17 residues. V shed 7 bases and J shed 3 bases, with 24 bases lying between them. The CDR3 loop is CASTKTTMWMEYTEAFF. In DNA, the CDR3 is TGTGCCAGTACGAAGACCACCATGTGGATGGAGTACACTGAAGCTTTCTTT.

The rearrangement joins TRBV27 to TRBJ2-6, with D unclear. In germline, CDR1 is MNHEY, CDR2 SMNVEV (reference sequence). CDR3 size: 13 residues. Between the trimmed V and J ends, which lost 2 bases and 10 bases, there was a span of 9 bases. In nucleotides, the CDR3 is TGTGCCAGCAGTTTAAGTTCCGAGAACGTCCTGACTTTC. This gives the protein CASSLSSENVLTF.

The chain couples TRBV5-1 to TRBJ2-7; a possible D gene is TRBD1 (6 bases). Trimming removed 5 bases from V and 3 bases from J, with 12 bases in between. The CDR3 spans 13 residues. Germline lookup yields CDR1 SGHRS and CDR2 YFSETQ. The CDR3 nucleotides are TGCGCCAGCAGGACAGGCCGAGGCTACGAGCAGTACTTC. It is translated as CASRTGRGYEQYF.

This chain connects TRBV2 to TRBJ2-7, with D possibly TRBD2 on 5 matching bases. The CDR3 has 14 amino acids. Trimming stripped 0 bases from V and 3 bases from J, with 9 bases between. CDR1 SNHLY and CDR2 FYNNEI come from the germline V gene. CDR3 DNA sequence: TGTGCCAGCAGTGAAGCCCGCAGCGGCTACGAGCAGTACTTC. Translated, it gives CASSEARSGYEQYF.

The gene calls are TRBV5-5 and TRBJ1-5; TRBD1 aligns across 8 bases. CDR3 length: 14 residues. Trimming at V came to 4 bases and at J to 5 bases, leaving 5 bases not matched to a gene. Germline V CDR1 and CDR2: SGHKS, YYEKEE (reference sequence). This CDR3 reads CASSRLTGDQPQHF. The CDR3 DNA reads TGTGCCAGCAGCCGATTGACAGGGGATCAGCCCCAGCATTTT.

The chain combines TRBV5-4 with TRBJ1-4; perhaps TRBD1 as D (6 bases). The CDR3 is 13 residues long. Germline CDR1 reads SGHNT; CDR2 reads YYREEE (reference sequence). Trimming stripped 7 bases from V and 8 bases from J, with 15 bases between. The chain's CDR3 is CASSIDRMEKLFF. The CDR3 DNA follows: TGTGCCAGCTCGATAGACAGGATGGAAAAACTGTTTTTT.